Listed here are 18 T cell receptor beta chains from one sample, sequenced in a study of blood T cell repertoires in COVID-19. The repertoire was sequenced with immunoSEQ multiplex PCR; TCRdb's copy has only in-frame clones and lacks some. The repertoire holds 300,000 to 450,000 clones, with approximately 77% as singletons. The sequencing sample was made of peripheral blood. The receptor source for this set is a human donor with acute or convalescent COVID-19. The donor label of this sample is uncertain.

V gene TRBV6-6 combines with J gene TRBJ1-4; maybe TRBD1 (5 bases). This CDR3 has 15 amino acids. Germline V gene data show CDR1 as MNHNY and CDR2 as SVGAGI (reference sequence). Between the trimmed V and J ends, which lost 2 bases and 4 bases, there was a span of 11 bases. CDR3 sequence (DNA): TGTGCCAGCAGTTACCTCCAGGGTGTTAATGAAAAACTGTTTTTT. Translation gives CASSYLQGVNEKLFF.

This chain links TRBV6-2 or TRBV6-3 with TRBJ2-1; D is uncertain. Germline CDR1 is MNHEY and CDR2 is SVGEGT. Between the trimmed V and J ends, which lost 0 bases and 11 bases, there was a span of 5 bases. CDR3 length equals 11 residues. CDR3 loop: CASSYSSQQFF. CDR3 sequence (DNA): TGTGCCAGCAGTTACTCGAGCCAGCAGTTCTTC.

This clone was seen a handful of times. V gene TRBV18 combines with J gene TRBJ2-7; TRBD1 agrees at 8 bases. Losses at the gene ends were 4 bases for V and 5 bases for J; bases not matched to a gene: 4. The germline V gene has CDR1 KGHSH and CDR2 LQKENI. The CDR3 has 13 amino acids. Here the CDR3 reads CASSLDRADEQYF. As DNA, the CDR3 is TGTGCCAGCTCACTGGACAGGGCCGACGAGCAGTACTTC. Based on the CDR3 plus reference TRBV18 and TRBJ2-7, the full variable domain is NAGVMQNPRHLVRRRGQEARLRCSPMKGHSHVYWYRQLPEEGLKFMVYLQKENIIDESGMPKERFSAEFPKEGPSILRIQQVVRGDSAAYFCASSLDRADEQYFGPGTRLTVT.

This clone was observed a single time. This sample includes further DNA sequences coding for the same CDR3. The chain employs TRBV5-1 and TRBJ1-2; D is unresolved. The CDR3 contains 13 residues. Germline V CDR1 and CDR2: SGHRS, YFSETQ. V lost 0 bases, J lost 0 bases, and 3 bases lay in between. CDR3 residues: CASSLVANYGYTF. CDR3 sequence (DNA): TGCGCCAGCAGCTTGGTCGCTAACTATGGCTACACCTTC.

This clone was seen ten or more times. Other nucleotide sequences from this sample produce the same CDR3. The chain employs TRBV4-1 and TRBJ1-2; D uncertain. Germline CDR1 reads MGHRA; CDR2 reads YSYEKL. V lost 1 base to trimming and J lost 0 bases, with 6 bases between them. The CDR3 has 14 residues. As DNA, the CDR3 is TGCGCCAGCAGCCAAGGGCAGGCTAACTATGGCTACACCTTC. Translation gives CASSQGQANYGYTF.

V and J are TRBV19 and TRBJ1-1; 8 bases map to TRBD1. V dropped 6 bases and J dropped 4; count of bases not matched to a gene: 13. This CDR3 is built from 16 residues. In germline, CDR1 is LNHDA, CDR2 SQIVND (reference sequence). The DNA of the CDR3 is TGTGCCAGTAGCCGGACAGGGACCTTAATAATCACTGAAGCTTTCTTT. This sequence encodes CASSRTGTLIITEAFF.

The gene calls are TRBV29-1 and TRBJ2-7, with D maybe TRBD2 (6 bases). CDR1 SQVTM and CDR2 ANQGSEA come from the germline V gene. CDR3 size: 11 residues. Trimming pared 7 bases from V and 3 bases from J, leaving 10 bases between. The CDR3 DNA reads TGCAGCGGACTAGACAACTACGAGCAGTACTTC. Its protein is CSGLDNYEQYF.

The chain joins TRBV20-1 to TRBJ1-1, with 9 bases aligning to TRBD1. The CDR3 totals 14 residues. Germline lookup yields CDR1 DFQATT and CDR2 SNEGSKA (reference sequence). The V and J ends lost 3 bases and 3 bases, in that order; junction bases with no gene match: 5. The CDR3 sequence is CSASHRGPYTEAFF. The CDR3 DNA reads as TGCAGTGCTAGTCACAGGGGGCCGTACACTGAAGCTTTCTTT.

In this sample, this clone turned up a few times. The chain joins TRBV6-5 to TRBJ1-2, with 11 positions matching TRBD1. V shed 6 bases and J 2 bases; nucleotides not matched to a gene: 2. CDR3 size: 14 residues. CDR1 is MNHEY, CDR2 SVGAGI, per germline. CDR3 in DNA: TGTGCCAGCAGGGGACAGGGGGAAAACTATGGCTACACCTTC. Protein: CASRGQGENYGYTF.

The gene calls are TRBV12-3 or TRBV12-4 and TRBJ2-3, with a possible D match to TRBD2 (5 bases). V dropped 5 bases and J dropped 0 bases, with 6 bases sitting between them. This CDR3 contains 13 residues. The CDR3 loop reads CASSGGSTDTQYF. The CDR3 bases are TGTGCCAGCAGTGGCGGGAGCACAGATACGCAGTATTTT.

The V and J genes are TRBV2 and TRBJ2-7, with 7 bases aligning to TRBD2. The CDR3 length is 13 residues. V shed 9 bases, J shed 1 base, and the junction held 6 bases outside the gene matches. From germline, CDR1 is SNHLY and CDR2 FYNNEI. The CDR3 protein is CARGGLGSYEQYF. CDR3 bases: TGTGCCAGGGGAGGACTAGGATCCTACGAGCAGTACTTC.

V gene TRBV11-2 combines with J gene TRBJ2-2, with 10 bases lining up with TRBD2. The trim removed 5 bases at V and 5 bases at J, leaving 5 bases unmatched. This CDR3 has 15 amino acids. Germline V gene sequence: CDR1 SGHAT, CDR2 FQNNGV. The CDR3 here is CASSLQLAGTGELFF. CDR3 coding DNA: TGTGCCAGCAGCCTTCAACTAGCGGGGACCGGGGAGCTGTTTTTT.

The gene calls are TRBV28 and TRBJ1-1; perhaps TRBD1 as D (5 bases). The CDR3 length is 14 residues. Trimming pared 5 bases from V and 8 bases from J, leaving 18 bases between. Per the germline V gene, CDR1 is MDHEN and CDR2 is SYDVKM. The DNA for the CDR3 is TGTGCCAGCAGTATCCGGACAATCCTTGGGGAAGCTTTCTTT. Encoded protein: CASSIRTILGEAFF.

This clone was counted between two and nine times. The chain couples TRBV11-2 to TRBJ2-1, with 7 positions matching TRBD2. Trimming at V came to 0 bases and at J to 13 bases, leaving 12 bases not matched to a gene. The CDR3 length is 15 residues. CDR1 and CDR2 from the germline V gene are SGHAT and FQNNGV. The CDR3 DNA reads TGTGCCAGCAGCTTAGATGCGGGACTAATCCGAAAACAGTTCTTC. Its translation is CASSLDAGLIRKQFF.

V is TRBV19 and J is TRBJ1-5, with 9 bases aligning to TRBD1. Germline CDR1 reads LNHDA; CDR2 reads SQIVND (reference sequence). J gave up 8 bases and V 6 bases, and 8 bases lay outside the gene matches. The CDR3 is made up of 14 amino acids. CDR3 bases: TGTGCCAGTAGAATGACAGGGGGTATGGAGCCCCAGCATTTT. This gives the protein CASRMTGGMEPQHF. Filled out from reference TRBV19 and TRBJ1-5, the complete variable domain reads DGGITQSPKYLFRKEGQNVTLSCEQNLNHDAMYWYRQDPGQGLRLIYYSQIVNDFQKGDIAEGYSVSREKKESFPLTVTSAQKNPTAFYLCASRMTGGMEPQHFGDGTRLSIL.

In its sample, this clone was seen many times. J is TRBJ2-1 and V is TRBV2, with D possibly TRBD2 on 5 matching bases. Germline assignment: CDR1 SNHLY and CDR2 FYNNEI. The CDR3 runs 16 residues. With 5 bases removed from V and 8 bases from J, the gap between germline ends came to 22 bases. This CDR3 is CASSSEGSSAFDEQFF. CDR3 sequence (DNA): TGTGCCAGCAGTTCAGAGGGCAGCTCGGCTTTCGATGAGCAGTTCTTC.

The genes are TRBV19 and TRBJ2-4, with TRBD2 matching over 14 bases. Germline CDR1 and CDR2: LNHDA and SQIVND (reference sequence). This CDR3 contains 14 residues. V shed 3 bases, J shed 12 bases, and the junction held 4 bases outside the gene matches. The CDR3 region is CASSIRTSGRRQYF. CDR3 in DNA: TGTGCCAGTAGTATTAGGACTAGCGGGAGGCGTCAGTACTTC.

The table lists this clone with a few counts. This chain uses TRBV2 with TRBJ1-1, with D maybe TRBD1 (6 bases). Germline V gives CDR1 SNHLY, CDR2 FYNNEI. This CDR3 is built from 12 residues. Trimming removed 6 bases at V and 6 bases at J, with 11 bases between. CDR3 residues: CASSWSGAEAFF. CDR3 DNA sequence: TGTGCCAGCAGCTGGTCAGGGGCTGAAGCTTTCTTT.